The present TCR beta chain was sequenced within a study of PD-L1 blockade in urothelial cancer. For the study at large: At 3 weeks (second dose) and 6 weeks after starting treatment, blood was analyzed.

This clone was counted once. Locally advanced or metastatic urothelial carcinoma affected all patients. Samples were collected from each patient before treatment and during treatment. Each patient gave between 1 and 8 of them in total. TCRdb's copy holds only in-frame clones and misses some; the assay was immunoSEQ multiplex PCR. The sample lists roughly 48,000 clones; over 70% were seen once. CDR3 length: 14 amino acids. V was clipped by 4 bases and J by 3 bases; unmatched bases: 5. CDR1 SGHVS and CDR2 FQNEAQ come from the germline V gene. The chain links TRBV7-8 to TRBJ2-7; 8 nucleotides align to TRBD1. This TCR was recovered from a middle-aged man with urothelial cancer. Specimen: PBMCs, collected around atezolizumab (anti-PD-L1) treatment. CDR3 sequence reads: CASSSGTGNYEQYF. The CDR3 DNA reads TGTGCCAGCAGCTCGGGGACAGGTAACTACGAGCAGTACTTC.